This T cell receptor beta chain emerged from a study of response to subunit inactivated influenza vaccine. Study results and caveats: Each seasonal flu vaccination may recruit only limited new T cells, authors suggested.

In its sample, this clonotype was seen a few times. The antigen is undetermined. MiXCR, applied by TCRdb to the RT-PCR reads, yields one record per CDR3 protein. The sample holds around 490,000 distinct CDR3 sequences; around 8% are singletons and the top ten take 10% to 15%. V was pared by 4 bases and J by 6 bases, with 13 bases between. The CDR3 runs to 14 residues. CDR1 and CDR2 (germline): MNHEY, SVGAGI. V and J are TRBV6-5 and TRBJ1-5, with D perhaps TRBD1 (6 bases). This receptor was identified in a man between 50 and 75 years old who received an inactivated influenza vaccine. This specimen consisted of PBMCs from blood, obtained roughly 24 months after vaccination. CDR3 sequence (DNA): TGTGCCAGCAGTTTGGGGCCCAGGGGTCAGCCCCAGCATTTT. This translates into CASSLGPRGQPQHF.